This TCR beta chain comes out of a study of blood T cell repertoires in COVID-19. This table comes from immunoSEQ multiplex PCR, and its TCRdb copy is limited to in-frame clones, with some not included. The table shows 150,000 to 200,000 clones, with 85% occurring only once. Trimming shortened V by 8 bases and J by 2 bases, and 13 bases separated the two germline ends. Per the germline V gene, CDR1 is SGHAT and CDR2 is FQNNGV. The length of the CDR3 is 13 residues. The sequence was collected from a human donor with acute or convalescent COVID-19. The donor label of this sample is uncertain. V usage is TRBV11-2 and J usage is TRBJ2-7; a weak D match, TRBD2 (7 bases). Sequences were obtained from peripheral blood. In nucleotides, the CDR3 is TGTGCCAGCGGAGGGGGGAGGGCCTACGAGCAGTACTTC. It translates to CASGGGRAYEQYF. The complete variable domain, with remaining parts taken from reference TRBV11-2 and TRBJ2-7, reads EAGVAQSPRYKIIEKRQSVAFWCNPISGHATLYWYQQILGQGPKLLIQFQNNGVVDDSQLPKDRFSAERLKGVDSTLKIQPAKLEDSAVYLCASGGGRAYEQYFGPGTRLTVT.